Sequencing of this T cell receptor (beta chain) was carried out in a study of blood T cells in healthy people across ages. Using a J-beta primer mix together with a sample-barcoded 5' primer, a second PCR was run for roughly 6 to 12 cycles. Paired-end reads containing CDR3 totaled no fewer than 3 million for each sample. TCRdb independently ran MiXCR on the 5' RACE reads; one entry per CDR3 protein. The sample shows around 970,000 distinct CDR3 sequences, roughly 51% of them seen only once. Ranging in age from about 6 to 95, the donors were healthy Caucasian individuals from Russia. They isolated at least 6.5 million PBMCs from each sample. There were at least 5.5 micrograms of total RNA extracted from every sample. This CDR3 contains 14 residues. CDR1 and CDR2 (germline): KGHSH, LQKENI. V lost 3 bases and J lost 3, with 11 bases in between.

The sample taken for sequencing was blood. V gene TRBV18 combines with J gene TRBJ1-2; D not resolved. The source of this sequence is a woman aged 55-69 years in good health. DNA for the CDR3: TGTGCCAGCTCACCCGAAAGGAACCACTATGGCTACACCTTC. It encodes CASSPERNHYGYTF. The complete variable domain, with remaining parts taken from reference TRBV18 and TRBJ1-2, reads NAGVMQNPRHLVRRRGQEARLRCSPMKGHSHVYWYRQLPEEGLKFMVYLQKENIIDESGMPKERFSAEFPKEGPSILRIQQVVRGDSAAYFCASSPERNHYGYTFGSGTRLTVV.